The rows below give T cell receptor beta chains drawn from one sample of a study of TIL therapy for anti-PD-1-resistant metastatic lung cancer. Assay used: immunoSEQ multiplex PCR; TCRdb lists only in-frame clones, some missing. Seen here are around 26,000 clones, 63% observed once, and the top ten hold 15% to 20%. Sequenced here: tumor tissue, sampled at baseline. These receptors were obtained from a woman between 25 and 85 years old with non-small cell lung cancer. The CDR3 runs from the conserved cysteine through the conserved F or W. The D gene is left open where the match is weak. The size field is filled for only some rows; it gives once, few, many or a size class.

j_call d_call v_call clone_size cdr3_aa cdr3_nt
TRBJ2-2 - TRBV29-1 - CSVEKVPASGELFF TGCAGCGTTGAGAAGGTCCCGGCCTCCGGGGAGCTGTTTTTT
TRBJ2-7 - TRBV28 few CASSFGEYEQYF TGTGCCAGCAGTTTCGGGGAGTACGAGCAGTACTTC
TRBJ1-2 - TRBV21-1 - CASSHRGGGYTF TGTGCCAGCAGCCACAGGGGAGGCGGCTACACCTTC
TRBJ1-5 - TRBV7-9 - CASSFTSGVGGNQPQHF TGTGCCAGCAGCTTTACCTCCGGAGTTGGAGGCAATCAGCCCCAGCATTTT
TRBJ2-5 - TRBV18 - CASSAWAGETQYF TGTGCCAGCTCGGCTTGGGCGGGAGAGACCCAGTACTTC
TRBJ2-1 TRBD2 TRBV6-6 medium-sized CASRRTSGSDEQFF TGTGCCAGCAGGAGGACTAGCGGGAGTGATGAGCAGTTCTTC
TRBJ2-3 TRBD2 TRBV4-2 - CASSQEGTSGRGDTQYF TGTGCCAGCAGCCAAGAGGGGACTAGCGGGAGGGGAGATACGCAGTATTTT
TRBJ1-2 TRBD1 TRBV6-5 - CASSLLTGVEGYTF TGTGCCAGCAGTCTCCTAACAGGGGTAGAAGGCTACACCTTC
TRBJ1-5 - TRBV7-8 - CASSLQENQPQHF TGTGCCAGCAGCTTACAAGAGAACCAGCCCCAGCATTTT
TRBJ2-4 - TRBV5-1 - CASSLSGDGIQYF TGCGCCAGCAGCTTGTCCGGGGACGGGATTCAGTACTTC
TRBJ1-1 - TRBV7-9 few CASSLGWGNTEAFF TGTGCCAGCAGCTTAGGATGGGGGAACACTGAAGCTTTCTTT
TRBJ2-1 TRBD1 TRBV5-4 - CATHRDRENNEQFF TGTGCCACGCACAGGGACAGGGAGAACAATGAGCAGTTCTTC
TRBJ1-2 TRBD1 TRBV10-3 - CAISESRGQGESYTF TGTGCCATCAGTGAGTCGCGGGGACAGGGGGAGAGCTACACCTTC
TRBJ2-1 - TRBV27 - CASSLSRRGGNEQFF TGTGCCAGCAGTTTATCGAGGCGGGGAGGCAATGAGCAGTTCTTC
TRBJ2-7 - TRBV5-6 - CASSLAGPGSYEQYF TGTGCCAGCAGCTTGGCCGGCCCGGGCTCCTACGAGCAGTACTTC
TRBJ2-2 - TRBV5-1 - CASSFWGSGELFF TGCGCCAGCAGCTTCTGGGGTTCCGGGGAGCTGTTTTTT
TRBJ1-2 TRBD1 TRBV9 few CASSVEPGQGPYGYTF TGTGCCAGCAGCGTAGAACCGGGACAGGGGCCGTATGGCTACACCTTC
TRBJ2-7 - TRBV6-1 once CASSLWVAPYEQYF TGTGCCAGCAGCCTCTGGGTTGCCCCCTACGAGCAGTACTTC
TRBJ1-5 - TRBV5-1 few CASSLDWGSNQPQHF TGCGCCAGCAGCTTGGACTGGGGTTCGAATCAGCCCCAGCATTTT
TRBJ2-7 TRBD2 TRBV5-1 - CASSSVAGGYEQYF TGCGCCAGCAGCTCTGTAGCGGGGGGCTACGAGCAGTACTTC
TRBJ2-3 - TRBV10-2 few CASSVLPRTDTQYF TGCGCCAGCAGTGTACTGCCACGCACAGATACGCAGTATTTT
TRBJ2-1 - TRBV30 - CAWSLLWGEQFF TGTGCCTGGAGTCTGTTGTGGGGTGAGCAGTTCTTC
TRBJ2-3 - TRBV11-2 - CASRHDGDTQYF TGTGCCAGCAGGCATGACGGAGATACGCAGTATTTT
TRBJ2-1 TRBD1 TRBV29-1 - CSGRGQGLVTVNNEQFF TGCAGCGGTCGGGGACAGGGTTTAGTAACAGTGAACAATGAGCAGTTCTTC
TRBJ2-1 TRBD2 TRBV7-2 - CASSWTGLANNEQFF TGTGCCAGCAGTTGGACGGGACTAGCTAACAATGAGCAGTTCTTC
TRBJ2-3 - TRBV7-9 - CASSFGKADTQYF TGTGCCAGCAGCTTCGGAAAGGCAGATACGCAGTATTTT
TRBJ2-7 TRBD1 TRBV5-5 - CASSITGTGGGKQYF TGTGCCAGCAGTATAACAGGGACAGGGGGTGGCAAGCAGTACTTC
TRBJ2-5 - TRBV10-1 many CASSDEGWEETQYF TGCGCCAGCAGTGACGAGGGTTGGGAAGAGACCCAGTACTTC
TRBJ2-1 TRBD1 TRBV11-2 - CASSRDRFNEQFF TGTGCCAGCAGCCGGGACAGGTTCAATGAGCAGTTCTTC
TRBJ2-6 - TRBV29-1 - CSVAKDSGANVLTF TGCAGCGTTGCAAAAGACTCTGGGGCCAACGTCCTGACTTTC
TRBJ2-2 - TRBV23-1 - CASSQTQELERSEGGELFF TGCGCCAGCAGTCAAACCCAAGAATTAGAGAGGTCGGAAGGCGGGGAGCTGTTTTTT
TRBJ1-5 TRBD1 TRBV6-5 - CASSWGQGNQPQHF TGTGCCAGCAGTTGGGGACAGGGGAATCAGCCCCAGCATTTT
TRBJ1-2 - TRBV28 - CASREGFWGYTF TGTGCCAGCCGCGAGGGGTTTTGGGGCTACACCTTC
TRBJ1-5 - TRBV30 few CAWSVEGKPQHF TGTGCCTGGAGTGTAGAGGGGAAACCCCAGCATTTT
TRBJ2-7 TRBD2 TRBV5-4 - CASSPSRTSGRYEQYF TGTGCCAGCAGCCCGTCACGGACTAGCGGGAGGTACGAGCAGTACTTC
TRBJ2-5 - TRBV2 - CASRAEQETQYF TGTGCCAGCAGGGCGGAGCAAGAGACCCAGTACTTC
TRBJ2-7 TRBD2 TRBV27 - CASSTRLAGERYEQYF TGTGCCAGCAGTACCCGACTAGCGGGAGAAAGGTACGAGCAGTACTTC
TRBJ2-5 - TRBV2 - CASSVRRAETQYF TGTGCCAGCAGTGTTCGCAGGGCAGAGACCCAGTACTTC
TRBJ2-4 TRBD2 TRBV19 few CASSIEAGVGNIQYF TGTGCCAGTAGTATTGAAGCGGGAGTAGGAAACATTCAGTACTTC
TRBJ2-7 - TRBV5-6 - CASSFAGPGRYEQYF TGTGCCAGCAGCTTTGCGGGCCCCGGACGCTACGAGCAGTACTTC